This T cell receptor beta chain was found in a study of response to subunit inactivated influenza vaccine. TCRdb passed the RT-PCR reads through MiXCR, listing each CDR3 protein once. The profile shows more than 550,000 distinct CDR3 sequences, approximately 12% of them singletons. A note on this clonotype: Its antigen is not known.

General study points: Authors proposed each seasonal influenza vaccination draws in few new T cells.

Sample: PBMCs from blood, taken on the day of vaccination. The TCR sequence derives from a man aged 45-65 years who received an inactivated influenza vaccine.

CDR3 region: CASSTDPLGYSPLHF. The CDR3 DNA is TGTGCCAGCAGCACCGACCCTCTGGGGTATTCACCCCTCCACTTT. The chain has TRBV27 and TRBJ1-6; D gene uncertain. There are 15 residues in the CDR3. Trimming cost V 6 bases and J 8 bases, with 17 bases left between them. Germline V gene lookup returns CDR1 MNHEY and CDR2 SMNVEV (reference sequence).